This TCR beta chain was recorded in a study of cytomegalovirus exposure and HLA in healthy donors (dated by TCRdb to about 2017). Turning to the overall study: In an earlier analysis of approximately 500 of the donors, approximately 300 Gb of sequence data and 117 million unique TCR beta sequences from roughly 200 million T cells were reported. Approximately 300 gigabases of sequencing data and roughly 81 million unique TCR sequences made up an early release that covered 500 to 650 HLA-typed donors. Among the approximately 400 genotyped donors, approximately 81% belonged to the genetic ancestry cluster associated with self-reported Caucasian donors. The study aimed to test whether signatures of past pathogen exposure could be identified by cataloging public T cell receptors. The study used immunosequencing to profile the T cell repertoires of 666 subjects and linked those repertoires to cytomegalovirus serostatus. Along with the roughly 700-subject first cohort, a separate validation cohort of over 90 different subjects was used. To predict cytomegalovirus infection status, the study combined high-throughput TCR immunosequencing, statistical association of individual TCRs with disease status, and machine learning. In a later analysis, previously published TCR beta repertoires from fewer than 750 donors were re-analyzed and high-resolution HLA genotyping was added so that TCR occurrence patterns could be studied. Rather than using new phenotypic data, the later analysis identified candidate immune exposures from TCR beta sequences and from how often those sequences occurred across donors. In an earlier analysis of roughly 580 of the donors, high-throughput TCR beta sequencing was used to judge whether each TCR beta V gene segment behaved as functional or pseudogenic. Donor age, sex, ethnicity and CMV serostatus were compiled together with the repertoire data. A later genetic analysis used genome-wide SNP genotypes for about three fifths of the 666 donors, treating that subset as a discovery cohort. All discovery cohort repertoires had been generated using a single sequencing platform. HLA typing included class I and class II loci at four-digit resolution. Typing coverage differed by locus: A, B, C, DRB1 and DQB1 were typed in roughly 620-630 donors, DQA1 in approximately 520, DPA1 in around 600, and DPB1 in 450 to 490. Four or five DR-DQ haplotypes were handled as single units for association and clustering because linkage in the cohort was strong. Across approximately 420 genotyped donors of the cohort, an average of approximately 240,000 unique TCR beta nucleotide sequences per donor were sequenced, and approximately 17% of those sequences were non-productive.

Points on this clone: The specificity of this receptor is unknown. Base qualities are not provided; no much larger clone lies one nucleotide away.

Study-wide conclusions, independent of this receptor: In this cohort, only TCR beta chains were sequenced, and detectable features were limited by the absence of alpha or paired-chain data. It was suggested by the authors that the approach could potentially be generalized to other disease states and immunological phenotypes. V-gene and J-gene trimming of TCR beta chains was associated with a missense DCLRE1C variant in a later genetic analysis, and the association was replicated in an independent cohort. Most CMV-associated TCR beta chains appeared to be HLA-restricted in a later analysis, and the HLA associations seemed to be driven largely by CMV exposure. At a false discovery rate of 0.05, a later analysis linked under 20,000 TCR beta sequences to specific HLA alleles. The classifier was reported to diagnose cytomegalovirus status with high specificity and sensitivity in both the original and validation cohorts. Compared with the approximately 670-donor mean, donors in an Asian-associated ancestry cluster had fewer N-insertions in productive TCRs, according to a later genetic analysis. A later analysis reported that several top co-occurrence clusters appeared linked to parvovirus B19, influenza, CMV and Epstein-Barr virus. Across donors, most TCR sequences were observed very rarely, whereas some public TCRs were present in many individuals. A few of the identified cytomegalovirus-associated TCR beta chains were confirmed in vitro to be specific for cytomegalovirus antigens. When HLA alleles, especially DR and DQ, strongly co-occurred, attributing TCR associations to individual alleles was difficult. The 87-base-pair reads could not distinguish some IMGT-functional V segments, including TRBV6-2 and TRBV6-3, so those segments were excluded. Sequencing depth was assumed to be roughly uniform across donors in the presence/absence analyses, though that assumption may not hold. A further reported finding was that TCR beta sequences accurately predicted the HLA-A and HLA-B alleles for most subjects in the first cohort. Because counts were too low, 15 or so rarely observed V segments, including chromosome 9 orphons, were excluded from the earlier analysis of around 640 of the donors. In an earlier analysis of fewer than 700 of the donors, most TCR beta V segments appeared in productive rearrangements about 87% or about 30% of the time, broadly matching IMGT annotations. In the study, 150 to 200 TCR beta chains were listed as associated with cytomegalovirus. CMV serostatus was the only immune exposure information available for the cohort. Compared with equally common non-associated chains, HLA-associated TCR beta chains in a later analysis were more clonally expanded and had lower generation probabilities. HLA typing was unavailable for some donors at each locus, so association tests used only the typed subset. In a later analysis, TCR association rates were found to vary across HLA loci, with the most associated TCRs seen for DRB1 alleles and the fewest for HLA-C alleles. Correlated functional status among segregating V segments might reflect linkage disequilibrium, but an unknown experimental factor could not be ruled out. A cluster of highly shared sequence variants was judged likely to represent a technical artifact of the sequencing pipeline.

The germline V gene (reference sequence) sets CDR1 to LNHNV and CDR2 to YYDKDF. V sheds 6 bases and J sheds 10 bases, leaving 15 bases between their ends. From the cysteine up to the phenylalanine, the CDR3 has a length of 12 residues. Kept here is only the CDR3 DNA, which spans 36 bases and is read in frame from base 1. The method behind the library was the immunoSEQ multiplex PCR assay. For the multiplex PCR, a mixture combining 60 forward primers for TCR Vbeta segments and 13 reverse primers for TCR Jbeta segments was used. Amplification of the CDR3 region of rearranged TCR beta genes was performed with a multiplex PCR assay on genomic DNA. Amplified TCR beta libraries were sequenced as 87-base-pair reads on the Illumina HiSeq System. For the original study's pipeline: In a later analysis, tens of millions of unique TCR beta chains were counted across the 500 to 850 repertoires, and about 10 million of these chains were shared by at least two donors. Raw reads were error-corrected and collapsed into unique sequences with a nearest-neighbor algorithm that merged closely related sequences to remove PCR and sequencing errors. CDR3 sequences were aligned to IMGT reference sequences to assign V, D and J gene segments. For a sequence to be retained, a match of at least six nucleotides was required to both a V gene segment and a J gene segment. A rearrangement counted as productive if the CDR3 had no stop codons and remained in frame with V and J, and every other rearrangement counted as non-productive. CDR3 was defined according to IMGT convention as the region running from the second conserved V-encoded cysteine to the conserved J-encoded phenylalanine. The earlier analysis of about 610 of the donors excluded sequences that lacked an unambiguous match to a single V gene segment. In an earlier analysis of some 590 of the donors, a V segment was called functional when productive rearrangements were above 56.7%, and segregating when the standard deviation between donors exceeded 5%. A statistical classification framework was built to diagnose cytomegalovirus status from the catalog of TCR beta chain sequences. V and J gene assignment, in a later analysis, came from comparing TCR nucleotide sequences with IMGT/GENE-DB human TR gene sequences. A later analysis assigned CDR3 sequences and most-parsimonious VDJ recombination scenarios with the TCRdist pipeline. In a later analysis, each TCR beta chain was defined by its CDR3 amino acid sequence together with its V-gene family, and reads without a unique V-gene family were excluded. In a later analysis, around 600 highly shared, low-generation-probability nucleotide sequences were removed to address suspected cross-contamination and a sequencing artifact. For each public chain, a later analysis derived a clonal expansion index from normalized ranks of inferred template counts within each repertoire. A later analysis computed generation probabilities with a VDJ recombination model fitted to out-of-frame rearrangements, and checked the results against IGoR. Hypergeometric tests were used in a later analysis to score TCR-TCR, TCR-HLA and TCR-CMV co-occurrence, with a repertoire-size bias correction applied to the TCR pairs. A later analysis estimated false discovery rates by permuting HLA or CMV assignments 20 times. In a later analysis, co-occurring TCRs were grouped with DBSCAN, and TCRdist sequence similarity was added when clustering was performed within HLA-allele-positive subsets. Co-occurrence clustering excluded repertoires with fewer than 30,000 or more than 120,000 public chains, plus five with anomalous nucleotide sharing. TCRdb obtained this table from immuneACCESS and retained in-frame rearrangements with V and J assigned. These tables miss some clones; where compared with another copy, unresolved V genes account for less than half of the shortfall, and the remainder is unexplained. V and J calls and clone size are as listed in that table; D and trimming were resolved from the DNA. Within this sample are roughly 140,000 clones, with 80% of them counted one time only. Jointly, the top ten make up around 2% of the sample.

The cohort consisted of 600 or so healthy bone marrow donors. Cohort members were all nominally healthy when sampled, although unrecorded immune exposures were likely present. The donor was CMV seronegative and was included in the group of approximately 350 seronegative cohort members. Every donor gave a peripheral blood sample, and the peripheral blood mononuclear cells from that sample were used for TCR beta sequencing. Genomic DNA was extracted from the blood cell samples with the Qiagen DNeasy Blood Extraction Kit. Specimen: PBMCs. The chain employs TRBV15 and TRBJ1-1; the D gene identity is not certain. The receptor was derived from a man younger than 45 in good health and CMV-seronegative. The DNA sequence is TGTGCCACCAGGCAGAGGGTCGGCCGAGCTTTCTTT. Translated, it reads CATRQRVGRAFF.